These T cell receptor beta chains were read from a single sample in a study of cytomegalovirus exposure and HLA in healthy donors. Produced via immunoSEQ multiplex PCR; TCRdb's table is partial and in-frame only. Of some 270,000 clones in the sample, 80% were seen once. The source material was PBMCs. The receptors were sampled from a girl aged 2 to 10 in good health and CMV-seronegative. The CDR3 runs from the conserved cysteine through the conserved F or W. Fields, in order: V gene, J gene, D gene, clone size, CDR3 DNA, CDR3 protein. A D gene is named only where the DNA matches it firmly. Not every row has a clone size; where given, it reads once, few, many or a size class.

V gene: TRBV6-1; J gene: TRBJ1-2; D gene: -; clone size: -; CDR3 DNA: TGTGCCAGCAGTGAATCCGAGTTCCTTCGCGGCTATGGCTACACCTTC; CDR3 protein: CASSESEFLRGYGYTF
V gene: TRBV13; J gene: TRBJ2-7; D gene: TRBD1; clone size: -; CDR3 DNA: TGTGCCAGCAGCGACAGGGCAAGGGTGTACTTC; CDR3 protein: CASSDRARVYF
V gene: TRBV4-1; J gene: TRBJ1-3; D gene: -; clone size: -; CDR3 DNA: TGCGCCAGCAGCCAAGATTACAGGAGCTCTGGAAACACCATATATTTT; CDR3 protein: CASSQDYRSSGNTIYF
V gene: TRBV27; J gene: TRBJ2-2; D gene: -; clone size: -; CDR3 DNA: TGTGCCAGCAGTTCTTCACCCGGGACTTCGGTCGGGGAGCTGTTTTTT; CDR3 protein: CASSSSPGTSVGELFF
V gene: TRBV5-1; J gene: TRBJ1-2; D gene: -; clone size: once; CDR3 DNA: TGCGCCAGCAGCTTGTTTACGGGTAGCGACTATGGCTACACCTTC; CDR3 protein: CASSLFTGSDYGYTF
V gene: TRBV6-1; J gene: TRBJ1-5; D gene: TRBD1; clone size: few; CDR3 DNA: TGTGCCAGCAGTGCGGACAGGGCTCAGCTTCGCAATCAGCCCCAGCATTTT; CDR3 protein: CASSADRAQLRNQPQHF
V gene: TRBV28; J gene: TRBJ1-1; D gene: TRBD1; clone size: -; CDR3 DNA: TGTGCCAGCAGCAAACCCCGGGACAGGGGTTATGTAAACACTGAAGCTTTCTTT; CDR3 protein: CASSKPRDRGYVNTEAFF
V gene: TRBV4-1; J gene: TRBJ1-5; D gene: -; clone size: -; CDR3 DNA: TGCGCCAGCAGCCAAGGAGAGTTCGGCAGGGGCAATCAGCCCCAGCATTTT; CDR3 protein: CASSQGEFGRGNQPQHF
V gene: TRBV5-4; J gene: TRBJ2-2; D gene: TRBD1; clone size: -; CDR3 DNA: TGTGCCAGCAGCTCCAGACAGGGTGGCACCGGGGAGCTGTTTTTT; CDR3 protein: CASSSRQGGTGELFF
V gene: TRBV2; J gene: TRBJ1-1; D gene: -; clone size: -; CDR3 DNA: TGTGCCAGCAGTGAGGTTTGGGCACCCGTAGTTGAAGCTTTCTTT; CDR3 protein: CASSEVWAPVVEAFF
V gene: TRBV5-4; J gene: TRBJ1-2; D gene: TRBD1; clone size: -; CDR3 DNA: TGTGCCAGCAGCCTACAGGGGGAGGGAGGTGGCTACACCTTC; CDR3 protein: CASSLQGEGGGYTF
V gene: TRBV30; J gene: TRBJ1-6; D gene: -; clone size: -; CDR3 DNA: TGTGCCTGGGCTCAGGGGATCTCCTATAATTCACCCCTCCACTTT; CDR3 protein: CAWAQGISYNSPLHF
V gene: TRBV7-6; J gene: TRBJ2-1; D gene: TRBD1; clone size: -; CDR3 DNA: TGTGCCAGCAGCTTACGTGGAGGTGGGACAGGGGGTAAAGCTGAGTTCTTC; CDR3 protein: CASSLRGGGTGGKAEFF
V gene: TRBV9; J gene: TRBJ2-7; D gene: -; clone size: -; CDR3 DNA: TGTGCCAGCAGCGTAGACGGTCGGTCCTACGAGCAGTACTTC; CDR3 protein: CASSVDGRSYEQYF
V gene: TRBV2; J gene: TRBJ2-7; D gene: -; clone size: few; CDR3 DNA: TGTGCCAGCAGTGGGGACACGGCCTCTTACGAGCAGTACTTC; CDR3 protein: CASSGDTASYEQYF
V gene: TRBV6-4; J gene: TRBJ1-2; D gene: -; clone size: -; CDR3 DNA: TGTGCCAGCACCCCCGATAGGGGCGTGGGATATGGCTACACCTTC; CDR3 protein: CASTPDRGVGYGYTF
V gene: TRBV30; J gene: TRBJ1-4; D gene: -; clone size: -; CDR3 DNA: TGTGCCTGGAGTGGCGGAAGCCATAATGAAAAACTGTTTTTT; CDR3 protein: CAWSGGSHNEKLFF